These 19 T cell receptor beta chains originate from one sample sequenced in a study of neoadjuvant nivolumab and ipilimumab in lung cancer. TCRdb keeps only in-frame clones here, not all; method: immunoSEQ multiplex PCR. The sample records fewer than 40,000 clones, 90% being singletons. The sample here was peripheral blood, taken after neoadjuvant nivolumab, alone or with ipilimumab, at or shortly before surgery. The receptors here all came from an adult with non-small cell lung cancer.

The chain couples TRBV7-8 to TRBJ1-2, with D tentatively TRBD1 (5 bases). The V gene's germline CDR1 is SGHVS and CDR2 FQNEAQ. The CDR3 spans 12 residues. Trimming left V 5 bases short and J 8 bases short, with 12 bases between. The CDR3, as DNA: TGTGCCAGCAGCCCAGGGCCTCGGGGCTACACCTTC. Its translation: CASSPGPRGYTF.

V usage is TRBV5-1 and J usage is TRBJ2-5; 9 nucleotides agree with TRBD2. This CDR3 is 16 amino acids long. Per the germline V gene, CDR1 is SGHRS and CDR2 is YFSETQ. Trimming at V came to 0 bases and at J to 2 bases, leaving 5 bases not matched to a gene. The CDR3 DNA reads TGCGCCAGCAGCTTGGGGCCAGCGGGGGGACAAGAGACCCAGTACTTC. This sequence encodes CASSLGPAGGQETQYF.

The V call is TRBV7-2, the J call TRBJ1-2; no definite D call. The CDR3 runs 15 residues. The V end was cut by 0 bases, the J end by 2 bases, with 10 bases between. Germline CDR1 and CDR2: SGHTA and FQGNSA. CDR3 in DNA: TGTGCCAGCAGCTTAGCGTCCGGAACCAACTATGGCTACACCTTC. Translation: CASSLASGTNYGYTF.

The CDR3 here is CASSQARTGGLETQYF. CDR3 DNA sequence: TGTGCCAGCAGCCAAGCTAGGACAGGGGGCCTAGAGACCCAGTACTTC. The chain has TRBV14 and TRBJ2-5; 11 bases fit TRBD1. The germline V gene has CDR1 SGHDN and CDR2 FVKESK. The CDR3 consists of 16 residues. V was pared by 1 base and J by 4 bases, with 5 bases of the junction left unmatched.

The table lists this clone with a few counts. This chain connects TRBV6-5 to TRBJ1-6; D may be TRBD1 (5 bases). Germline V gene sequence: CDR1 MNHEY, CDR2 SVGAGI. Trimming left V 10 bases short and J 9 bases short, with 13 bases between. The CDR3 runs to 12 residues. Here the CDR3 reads CATSQGLSPLHF. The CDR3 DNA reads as TGTGCCACCTCCCAGGGTCTTTCACCCCTCCACTTT.

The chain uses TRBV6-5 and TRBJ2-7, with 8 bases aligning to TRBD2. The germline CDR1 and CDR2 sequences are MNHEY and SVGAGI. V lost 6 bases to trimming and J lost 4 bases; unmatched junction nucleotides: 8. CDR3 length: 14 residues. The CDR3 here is CASSPGGGTYEQYF. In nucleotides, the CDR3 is TGTGCCAGCAGCCCCGGGGGGGGCACGTACGAGCAGTACTTC.

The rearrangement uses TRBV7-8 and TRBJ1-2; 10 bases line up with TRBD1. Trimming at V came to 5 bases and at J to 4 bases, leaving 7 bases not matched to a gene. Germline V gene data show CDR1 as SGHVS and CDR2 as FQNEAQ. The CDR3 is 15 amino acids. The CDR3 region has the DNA TGTGCCAGCAGCGGGGGGACAGGGGCAGGCTATGGCTACACCTTC. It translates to CASSGGTGAGYGYTF.

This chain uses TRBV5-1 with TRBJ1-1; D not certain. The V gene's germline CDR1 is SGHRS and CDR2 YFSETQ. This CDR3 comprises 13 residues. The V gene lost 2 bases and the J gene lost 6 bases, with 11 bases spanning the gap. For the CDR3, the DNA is TGCGCCAGCAGCTTTCGAAGGGAGGCTGAAGCTTTCTTT. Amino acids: CASSFRREAEAFF.

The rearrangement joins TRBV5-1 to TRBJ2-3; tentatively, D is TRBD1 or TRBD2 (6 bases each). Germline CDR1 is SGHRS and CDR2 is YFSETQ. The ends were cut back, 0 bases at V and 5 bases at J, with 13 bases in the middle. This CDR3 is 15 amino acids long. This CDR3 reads CASSLGGGPVDTQYF. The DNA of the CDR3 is TGCGCCAGCAGCTTGGGTGGGGGGCCTGTAGATACGCAGTATTTT.

CDR3: CASSSPGSFPYYNSPLHF. The CDR3 DNA is TGTGCCAGCAGTTCCCCGGGCTCCTTCCCCTACTATAATTCACCCCTCCACTTT. The gene calls are TRBV27 and TRBJ1-6; D uncertain. CDR3 length equals 18 residues. Trimming shortened V by 4 bases and J by 3 bases, and 19 bases separated the two germline ends. Germline loops: CDR1 MNHEY, CDR2 SMNVEV (reference sequence).

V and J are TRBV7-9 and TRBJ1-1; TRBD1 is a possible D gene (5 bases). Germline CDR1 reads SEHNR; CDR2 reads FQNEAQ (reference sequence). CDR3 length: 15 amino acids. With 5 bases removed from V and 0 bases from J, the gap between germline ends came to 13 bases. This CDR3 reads CASSTTGGVNTEAFF. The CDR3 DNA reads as TGTGCCAGCAGCACTACGGGGGGAGTGAACACTGAAGCTTTCTTT.

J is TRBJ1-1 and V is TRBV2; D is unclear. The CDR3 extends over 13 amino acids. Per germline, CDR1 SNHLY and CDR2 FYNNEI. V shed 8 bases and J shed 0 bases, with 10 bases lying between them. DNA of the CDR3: TGTGCCAGCCATGGAGGGATGAACACTGAAGCTTTCTTT. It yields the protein CASHGGMNTEAFF.

CDR3 nucleotides: TGTGCCAGTAGTATGCCCCTTAATCAGCCCCAGCATTTT. The encoded protein is CASSMPLNQPQHF. The rearrangement joins TRBV19 to TRBJ1-5, with D unclear. Germline CDR1 reads LNHDA; CDR2 reads SQIVND (reference sequence). This CDR3 has 13 amino acids. Deletions cut 3 bases from V and 4 bases from J, with 7 bases between.

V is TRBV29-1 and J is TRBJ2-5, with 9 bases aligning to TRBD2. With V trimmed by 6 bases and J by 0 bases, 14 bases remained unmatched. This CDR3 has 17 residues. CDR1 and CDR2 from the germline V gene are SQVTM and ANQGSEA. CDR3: CSVAIFLAGAYQETQYF. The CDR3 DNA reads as TGCAGCGTAGCAATTTTCTTAGCGGGGGCGTACCAAGAGACCCAGTACTTC.

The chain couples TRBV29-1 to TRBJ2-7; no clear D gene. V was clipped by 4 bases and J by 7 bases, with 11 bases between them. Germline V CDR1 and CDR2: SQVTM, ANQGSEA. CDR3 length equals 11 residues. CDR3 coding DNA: TGCAGCGTTGGCAGTACTGGTGAGCAGTACTTC. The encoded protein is CSVGSTGEQYF.

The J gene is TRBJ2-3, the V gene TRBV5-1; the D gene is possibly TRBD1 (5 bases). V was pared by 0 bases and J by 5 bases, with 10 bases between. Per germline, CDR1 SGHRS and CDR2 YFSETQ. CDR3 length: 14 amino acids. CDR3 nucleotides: TGCGCCAGCAGCTTGGAGGGGCGCGGAGATACGCAGTATTTT. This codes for CASSLEGRGDTQYF.

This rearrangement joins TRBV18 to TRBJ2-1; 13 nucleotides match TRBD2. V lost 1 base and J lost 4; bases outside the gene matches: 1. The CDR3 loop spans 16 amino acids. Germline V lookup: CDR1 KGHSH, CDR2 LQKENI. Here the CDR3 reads CASSPQGLAGYNEQFF. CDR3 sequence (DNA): TGTGCCAGCTCACCACAGGGACTAGCGGGGTACAATGAGCAGTTCTTC.

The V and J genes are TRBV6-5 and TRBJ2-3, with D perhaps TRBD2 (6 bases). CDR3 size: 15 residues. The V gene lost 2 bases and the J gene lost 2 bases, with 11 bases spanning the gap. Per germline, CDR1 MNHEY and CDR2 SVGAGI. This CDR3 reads CASSYGQDYTDTQYF. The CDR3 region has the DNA TGTGCCAGCAGTTACGGGCAGGACTACACAGATACGCAGTATTTT.

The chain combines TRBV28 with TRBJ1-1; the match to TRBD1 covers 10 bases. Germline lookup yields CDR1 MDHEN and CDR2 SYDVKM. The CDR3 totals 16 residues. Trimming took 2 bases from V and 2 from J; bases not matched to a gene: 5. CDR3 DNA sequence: TGTGCCAGCAGTTTAATAGGACAGGGGGGAAACACTGAAGCTTTCTTT. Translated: CASSLIGQGGNTEAFF.